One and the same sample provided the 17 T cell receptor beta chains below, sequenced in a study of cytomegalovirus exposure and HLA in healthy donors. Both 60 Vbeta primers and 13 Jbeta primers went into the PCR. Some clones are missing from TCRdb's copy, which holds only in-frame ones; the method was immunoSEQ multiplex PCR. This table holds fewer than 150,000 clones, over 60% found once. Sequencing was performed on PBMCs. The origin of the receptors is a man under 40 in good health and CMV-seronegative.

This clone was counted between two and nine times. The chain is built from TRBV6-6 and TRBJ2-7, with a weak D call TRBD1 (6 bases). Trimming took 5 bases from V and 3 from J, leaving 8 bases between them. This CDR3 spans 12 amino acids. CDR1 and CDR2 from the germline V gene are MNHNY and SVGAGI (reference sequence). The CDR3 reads CASSAQGYEQYF. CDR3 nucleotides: TGTGCCAGCAGTGCACAGGGCTACGAGCAGTACTTC.

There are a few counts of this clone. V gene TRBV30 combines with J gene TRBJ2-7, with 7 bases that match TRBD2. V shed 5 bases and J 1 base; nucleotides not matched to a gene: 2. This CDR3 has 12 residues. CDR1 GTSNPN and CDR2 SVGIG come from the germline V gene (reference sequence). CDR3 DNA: TGTGCCTGGCGCGGGGGATCCTACGAGCAGTACTTC. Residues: CAWRGGSYEQYF.

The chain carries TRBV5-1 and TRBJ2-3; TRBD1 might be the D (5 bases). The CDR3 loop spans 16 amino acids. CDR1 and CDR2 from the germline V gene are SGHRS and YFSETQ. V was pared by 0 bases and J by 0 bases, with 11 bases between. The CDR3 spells CASSLGGRASTDTQYF. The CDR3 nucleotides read TGCGCCAGCAGCTTGGGGGGCAGGGCTAGCACAGATACGCAGTATTTT.

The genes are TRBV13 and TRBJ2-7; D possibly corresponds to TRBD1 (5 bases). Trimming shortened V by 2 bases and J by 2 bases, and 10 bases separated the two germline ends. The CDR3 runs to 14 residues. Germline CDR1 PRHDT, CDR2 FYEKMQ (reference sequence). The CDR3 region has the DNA TGTGCCAGCAGCTTACCAGGGTCGACCTACGAGCAGTACTTC. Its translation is CASSLPGSTYEQYF.

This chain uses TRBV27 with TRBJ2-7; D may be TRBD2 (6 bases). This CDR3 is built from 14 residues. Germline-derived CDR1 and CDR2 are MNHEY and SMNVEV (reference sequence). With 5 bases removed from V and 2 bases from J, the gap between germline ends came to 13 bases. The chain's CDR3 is CASSPRGGTYEQYF. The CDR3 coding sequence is TGTGCCAGCAGTCCGCGGGGAGGAACCTACGAGCAGTACTTC.

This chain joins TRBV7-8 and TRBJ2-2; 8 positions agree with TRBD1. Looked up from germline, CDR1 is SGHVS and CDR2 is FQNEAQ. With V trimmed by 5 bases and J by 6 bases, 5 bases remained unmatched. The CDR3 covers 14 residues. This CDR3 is CASSLLRGPGELFF. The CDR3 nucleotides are TGTGCCAGCAGCCTACTCAGGGGGCCCGGGGAGCTGTTTTTT.

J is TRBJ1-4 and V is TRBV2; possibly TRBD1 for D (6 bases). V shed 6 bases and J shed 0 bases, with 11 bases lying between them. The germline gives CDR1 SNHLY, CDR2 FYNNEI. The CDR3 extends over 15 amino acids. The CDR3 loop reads CASRLGQSTNEKLFF. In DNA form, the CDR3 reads TGTGCCAGCAGACTAGGACAGTCAACTAATGAAAAACTGTTTTTT.

The CDR3: CASSVVGGDYGYTF. The CDR3 DNA is TGTGCCAGCAGCGTAGTCGGGGGAGACTATGGCTACACCTTC. V is TRBV9 and J is TRBJ1-2; TRBD1 might be the D (5 bases). V gave up 0 bases and J gave up 3 bases, with 9 bases separating them. CDR3 length: 14 residues. CDR1 SGDLS and CDR2 YYNGEE come from the germline V gene.

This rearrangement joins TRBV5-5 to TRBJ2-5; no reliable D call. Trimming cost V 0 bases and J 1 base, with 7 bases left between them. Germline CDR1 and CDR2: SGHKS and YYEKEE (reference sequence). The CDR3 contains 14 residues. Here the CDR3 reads CASSLGRLQETQYF. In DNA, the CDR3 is TGTGCCAGCAGCTTGGGGAGACTCCAAGAGACCCAGTACTTC.

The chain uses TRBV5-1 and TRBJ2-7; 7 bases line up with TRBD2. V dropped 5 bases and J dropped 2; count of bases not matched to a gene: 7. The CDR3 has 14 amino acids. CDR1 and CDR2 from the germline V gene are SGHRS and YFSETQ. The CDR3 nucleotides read TGCGCCAGCAGGGTGAACGGGGGGACCTACGAGCAGTACTTC. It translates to CASRVNGGTYEQYF.

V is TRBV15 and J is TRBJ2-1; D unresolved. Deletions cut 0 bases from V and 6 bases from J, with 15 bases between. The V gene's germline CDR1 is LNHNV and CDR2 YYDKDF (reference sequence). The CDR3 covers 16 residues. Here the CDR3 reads CATSRDPPSYRNEQFF. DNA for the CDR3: TGTGCCACCAGCAGAGATCCCCCGTCCTACCGCAATGAGCAGTTCTTC.

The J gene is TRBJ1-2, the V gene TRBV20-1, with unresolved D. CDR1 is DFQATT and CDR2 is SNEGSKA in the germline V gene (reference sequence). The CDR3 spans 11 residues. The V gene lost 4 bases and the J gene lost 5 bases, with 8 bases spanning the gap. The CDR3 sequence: CSAMTRYGYTF. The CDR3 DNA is TGCAGTGCTATGACTAGATATGGCTACACCTTC.

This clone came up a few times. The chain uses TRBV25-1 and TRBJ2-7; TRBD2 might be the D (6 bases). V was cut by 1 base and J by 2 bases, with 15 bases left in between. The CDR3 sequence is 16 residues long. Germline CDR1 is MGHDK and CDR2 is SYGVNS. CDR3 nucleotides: TGTGCCAGCAGTGAATCCGGCGGGATAAAAACCTACGAGCAGTACTTC. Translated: CASSESGGIKTYEQYF.

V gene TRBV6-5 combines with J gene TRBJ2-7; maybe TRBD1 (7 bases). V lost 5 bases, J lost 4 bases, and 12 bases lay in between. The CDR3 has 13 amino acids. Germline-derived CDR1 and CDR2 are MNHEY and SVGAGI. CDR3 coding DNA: TGTGCCAGCAGTGTTCCAGGGGGGTACGAGCAGTACTTC. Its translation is CASSVPGGYEQYF.

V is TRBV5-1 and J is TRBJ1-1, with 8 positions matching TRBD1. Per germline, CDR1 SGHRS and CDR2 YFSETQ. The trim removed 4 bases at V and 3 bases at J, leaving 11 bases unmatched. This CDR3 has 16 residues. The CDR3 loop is CASSVPQGALDTEAFF. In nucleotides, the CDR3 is TGCGCCAGCAGCGTGCCCCAGGGGGCGCTGGACACTGAAGCTTTCTTT. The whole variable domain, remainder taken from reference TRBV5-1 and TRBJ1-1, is KAGVTQTPRYLIKTRGQQVTLSCSPISGHRSVSWYQQTPGQGLQFLFEYFSETQRNKGNFPGRFSGRQFSNSRSEMNVSTLELGDSALYLCASSVPQGALDTEAFFGQGTRLTVV.

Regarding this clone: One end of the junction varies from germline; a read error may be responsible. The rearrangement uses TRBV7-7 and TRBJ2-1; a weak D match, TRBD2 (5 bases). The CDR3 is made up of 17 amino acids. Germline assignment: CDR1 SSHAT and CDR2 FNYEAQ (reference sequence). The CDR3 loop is CASSLGLRGNAYNEQFF. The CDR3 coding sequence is TGTGCTAGCAGCTTAGGTCTACGGGGAAACGCCTACAATGAGCAGTTCTTC.

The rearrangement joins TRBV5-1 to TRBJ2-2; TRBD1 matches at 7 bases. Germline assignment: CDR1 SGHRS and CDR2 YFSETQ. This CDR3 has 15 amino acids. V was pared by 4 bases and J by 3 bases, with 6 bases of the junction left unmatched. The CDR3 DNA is TGCGCCAGCAGCGCAAGGGGGCGGGACACCGGGGAGCTGTTTTTT. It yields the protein CASSARGRDTGELFF.